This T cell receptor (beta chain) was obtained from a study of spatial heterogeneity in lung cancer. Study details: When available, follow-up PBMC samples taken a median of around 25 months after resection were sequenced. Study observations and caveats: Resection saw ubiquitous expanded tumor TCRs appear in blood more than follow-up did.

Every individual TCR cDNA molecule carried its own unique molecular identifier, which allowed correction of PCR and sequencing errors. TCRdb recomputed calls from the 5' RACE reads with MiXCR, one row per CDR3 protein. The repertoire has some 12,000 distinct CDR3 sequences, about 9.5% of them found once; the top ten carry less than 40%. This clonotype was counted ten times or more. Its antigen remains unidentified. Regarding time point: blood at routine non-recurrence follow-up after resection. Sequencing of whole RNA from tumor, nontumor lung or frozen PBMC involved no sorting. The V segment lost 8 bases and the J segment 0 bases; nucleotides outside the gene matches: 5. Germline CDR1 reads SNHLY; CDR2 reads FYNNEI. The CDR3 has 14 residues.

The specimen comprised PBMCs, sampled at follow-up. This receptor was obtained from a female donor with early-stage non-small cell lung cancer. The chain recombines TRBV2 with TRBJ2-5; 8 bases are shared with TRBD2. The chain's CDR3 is CASGGGTHQETQYF. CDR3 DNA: TGTGCCAGCGGCGGGGGGACACACCAAGAGACCCAGTACTTC.